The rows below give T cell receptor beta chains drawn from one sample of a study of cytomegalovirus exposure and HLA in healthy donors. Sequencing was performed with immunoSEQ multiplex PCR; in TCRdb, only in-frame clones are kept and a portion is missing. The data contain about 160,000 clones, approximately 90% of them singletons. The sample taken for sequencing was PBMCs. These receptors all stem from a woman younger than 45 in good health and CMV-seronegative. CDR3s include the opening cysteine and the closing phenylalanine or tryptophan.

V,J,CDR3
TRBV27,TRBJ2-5,CASSAGTRGETQYF
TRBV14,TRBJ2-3,CASSQAGGTDTQYF
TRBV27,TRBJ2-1,CASSSPQAGDSYNEQFF
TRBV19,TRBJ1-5,CASSTAGGYSNQPQHF
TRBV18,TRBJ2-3,CASSPGTSRLLDTQYF
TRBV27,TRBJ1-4,CASSLTVATNEKLFF
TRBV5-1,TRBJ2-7,CASSEGAGAKYF
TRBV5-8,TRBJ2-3,CASSLLGIDTQYF
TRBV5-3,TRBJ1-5,CARSLSGQGSNQPQHF
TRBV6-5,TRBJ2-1,CASSALAGGPGEQFF
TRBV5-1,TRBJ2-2,CASKGTSGNTGELFF
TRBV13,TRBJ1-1,CASSLEQETEAFF
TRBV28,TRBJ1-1,CASVGQSSTEAFF
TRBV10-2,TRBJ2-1,CASSAPGGYNEQFF
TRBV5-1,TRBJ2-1,CASSSGLLSSYNEQFF
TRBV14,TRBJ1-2,CASSQDTGREWDYGYTF
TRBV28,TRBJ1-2,CASTGRGDGYTF
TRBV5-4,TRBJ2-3,CASSGGARIDTQYF